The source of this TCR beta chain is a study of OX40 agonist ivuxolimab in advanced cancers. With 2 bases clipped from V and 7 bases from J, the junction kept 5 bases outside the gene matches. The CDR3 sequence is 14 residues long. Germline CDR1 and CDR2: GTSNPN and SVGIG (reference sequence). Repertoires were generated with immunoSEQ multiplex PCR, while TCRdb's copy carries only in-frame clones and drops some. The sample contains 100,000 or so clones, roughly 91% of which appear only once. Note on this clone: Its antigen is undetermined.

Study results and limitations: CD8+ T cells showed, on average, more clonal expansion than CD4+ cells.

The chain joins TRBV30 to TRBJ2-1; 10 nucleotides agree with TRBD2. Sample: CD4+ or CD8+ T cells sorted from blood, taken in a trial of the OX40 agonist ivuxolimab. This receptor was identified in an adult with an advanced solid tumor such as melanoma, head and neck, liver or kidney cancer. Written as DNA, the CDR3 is TGTGCCTGGAGTAGCGGGGGGGCCGGTAATGAGCAGTTCTTC. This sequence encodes CAWSSGGAGNEQFF.